The clone carrying this TCR beta chain showed up many times. Its antigen is not identified. CTLA-4 blockade with ipilimumab, together with focal radiation, was given to patients with chemo-refractory metastatic non-small-cell lung cancer. The data derive from a study of radiotherapy plus CTLA-4 blockade in lung cancer. Across the whole study: Of all patients, about 17% responded objectively and about 34% showed disease control. Study-wide results and caveats: Early blood T cell clone changes and increased post-radiation serum interferon-beta were reportedly the strongest response predictors. Following radiotherapy plus ipilimumab, tumor-derived TCR clones expanded in the blood.

Libraries were prepared by immunoSEQ multiplex PCR; TCRdb keeps only in-frame clonotypes and omits some of them. The table lists about 72,000 clones, roughly 78% of them singletons. Specimen: peripheral blood, collected from a patient treated with radiotherapy plus ipilimumab. The sequence was obtained from a human donor with non-small cell lung cancer who had a complete response to radiotherapy plus ipilimumab.

Here the CDR3 reads CASRGTGTPTDTQYF. CDR3 coding DNA: TGCGCCAGCAGAGGGACCGGGACACCGACGGATACGCAGTATTTT. The rearrangement joins TRBV5-1 to TRBJ2-3; D may be TRBD1 (6 bases). Germline loops: CDR1 SGHRS, CDR2 YFSETQ. The CDR3 has 15 residues. Trimming left V 5 bases short and J 6 bases short, with 19 bases between.